This record looks at one T cell receptor (beta chain) sequence and its context. The antigen this receptor binds is unknown. No base-level quality is on record; no much larger clone is a single base apart. TCRbeta CDR3 regions were amplified from genomic DNA using the immunoSEQ Assay, a bias-controlled multiplex PCR. The original pipeline was this. The number of nucleated cells in each sample was estimated from the amplification of reference gene primers within the assay. To quantify the absolute abundance of each unique TCRbeta CDR3 rearrangement, sequence reads were collapsed and filtered. For each sample, productive Simpson clonality was calculated as the square root of Simpson's diversity index over productive rearrangements. What TCRdb holds here is the immuneACCESS table cut down to in-frame rearrangements. Part of the clones is not present; checked against another copy, under half of the missing clones reflect an unresolved V gene, and the others are unexplained. V, J and clone size derive from that table, while D and trimming were established from the DNA sequence. The sample table contains 210,000 or so clones; only one count was recorded for over 75% of them. The ten largest clones take up about 3.5% of the sample.

This specimen belongs to a study of blood T cell repertoires in COVID-19 (TCRdb year 2020). Study-level background: Collaborator samples came from the United States, Italy and Spain and covered acute and convalescent phases of COVID-19. The samples were drawn from two sources: the first 160 participants of the ongoing ImmuneRACE study, and 950 to 1,500 subjects contributed by 6 global collaborators. Subjects who had been exposed to COVID-19, were actively infected with it, or had recovered from it provided the deeply sampled blood TCRbeta repertoires that made up the dataset. The material from the prospective study consisted of cDNA or gDNA derived from T cells, B-cell-depleted T cells, or PBMCs. The repertoires were released in a freely available public database intended as a resource for research on the immune response to SARS-CoV-2. HLA class I and class II types, where available, came from metadata supplied by the sample provider rather than from assay-based typing. A de-identified subject ID, COVID-19 status, age in years and sex were almost always included in the sample metadata. Overall study outcomes, separate from this receptor: Clinical and demographic metadata were provided uncurated, with the amount varying by source and participant.

Participants in the prospective study were enrolled through a virtual design, were aged roughly 18 to 100 years, and lived in about two dozen United States geographic areas. To assign participants to cohorts, the prospective study relied on clinical history that participants themselves reported in a screening survey and a study questionnaire. A participant counted as exposed if, within 2 weeks of entering the study, that participant had been in contact with someone who had a PCR-confirmed or clinician-diagnosed COVID-19 case. Mobile phlebotomists in the prospective study collected whole blood, serum and a nasopharyngeal or oropharyngeal swab from every participant. Additional blood draws and questionnaires over an approximately 2-month period could optionally be provided by prospective study participants. Before DNA extraction, prospective study blood samples were shipped either frozen or at room temperature.

CDR1 KGHDR and CDR2 SFDVKD are derived from the germline V gene. At the junction V is shortened by 4 bases and J by 8 bases, with 10 bases in between. The CDR3 sequence holds 12 residues, the cysteine and phenylalanine included. Solely the CDR3 DNA is kept, with 36 bases framed from the first base. This clonotype was obtained from a woman in her thirties who had been exposed to COVID-19. Sample: PBMCs or T cells enriched from blood (not recorded which). The sequence is built from TRBV24-1 and TRBJ1-1, with the D gene uncertain. The CDR3 region: CATSDENREAFF. The nucleotides are TGTGCCACCAGTGACGAGAACCGCGAAGCTTTCTTT.